These T cell receptor beta chains were read from a single sample in a study of blood T cell repertoires in COVID-19. Some clones are missing from TCRdb's copy, which holds only in-frame ones; the method was immunoSEQ multiplex PCR. The repertoire consists of about 55,000 clones, with about four fifths occurring once and the leading ten covering under 2%. Input material: peripheral blood. These TCRs come from a woman in her sixties with acute or convalescent COVID-19. Each CDR3 is given with its conserved first and last residue. Each record gives: clone size, J gene, D gene, V gene, CDR3 DNA, CDR3 protein. The D gene is left open where the match is weak. Some rows mark clone size as missing; the rest say once, few, many or name a class of expanded clone.

>.|TRBJ1-5|.|TRBV19
TGTGCCAGTAGTATAGATTCAGTAAATCAGCCCCAGCATTTT
CASSIDSVNQPQHF
>.|TRBJ1-2|TRBD1|TRBV2
TGTGCCAGCAGTAGACAGGGACTAGATGGCTACACCTTC
CASSRQGLDGYTF
>.|TRBJ2-5|TRBD1|TRBV25-1
TGTGCCAGCTCCCGGACAGGGGGCTTCCAAGAGACCCAGTACTTC
CASSRTGGFQETQYF
>.|TRBJ1-6|.|TRBV4-2
TGTGCCAGCAGCCAAGATGCCAGGAAGGCCAATGGGAATTCACCCCTCCACTTT
CASSQDARKANGNSPLHF
>once|TRBJ1-1|TRBD1|TRBV5-8
TGTGCCAGCAGCACCTTGACAGGGTATGTAACTGAAGCTTTCTTT
CASSTLTGYVTEAFF
>.|TRBJ1-1|.|TRBV30
TGTGCCTGGAGCCCCTACCCGGGTGGGAGGGTAACAAGTTATTCAAACACTGAAGCTTTCTTT
CAWSPYPGGRVTSYSNTEAFF
>few|TRBJ1-6|.|TRBV28
TGTGCCAGCGGCCCAGGATCCGCTGGGGCTTCACCCCTCCACTTT
CASGPGSAGASPLHF
>.|TRBJ1-3|.|TRBV30
TGTGCCTGGAGTGTACGCAGGTCTGGGGGAAACACCATATATTTT
CAWSVRRSGGNTIYF
>.|TRBJ2-3|TRBD2|TRBV7-4
TGTGCCAGCAGCTTAATTCGGACTAGCGCGCCAGATACGCAGTATTTT
CASSLIRTSAPDTQYF
>few|TRBJ1-5|.|TRBV16
TGTGCCAGCAGCCGACAGTTACATAGCAATCAGCCCCAGCATTTT
CASSRQLHSNQPQHF
>.|TRBJ2-5|TRBD1|TRBV28
TGTGCCAGCAACTATCAGGGGGCTGAGACCCAGTACTTC
CASNYQGAETQYF
>.|TRBJ2-4|.|TRBV15
TGTGCCACCAGCAGGGAGGGTGGCAGGCAGGCCAAAAACATTCAGTACTTC
CATSREGGRQAKNIQYF
>few|TRBJ2-1|TRBD2|TRBV7-9
TGTGCCAGCAGCTTAAAGCGGGAGGGCCTGTCGGGTTCCTACAATGAGCAGTTCTTC
CASSLKREGLSGSYNEQFF
>.|TRBJ2-1|.|TRBV11-3
TGTGCCAGCGCTGCTGGGGGGATCTACAATGAGCAGTTCTTC
CASAAGGIYNEQFF
>.|TRBJ2-1|.|TRBV24-1
TGTGCCACCAGTGATCCCGTTATGGGAGGGGGAAGCTCCTACAATGAGCAGTTCTTC
CATSDPVMGGGSSYNEQFF
>.|TRBJ1-1|TRBD1|TRBV6-5
TGTGCCAGCACCTTGACAGGGGAGGTTGAAGCTTTCTTT
CASTLTGEVEAFF
>.|TRBJ1-2|.|TRBV19
TGTGCCAGTAGTACCACAGGGATTGGGGATGGCTACACCTTC
CASSTTGIGDGYTF